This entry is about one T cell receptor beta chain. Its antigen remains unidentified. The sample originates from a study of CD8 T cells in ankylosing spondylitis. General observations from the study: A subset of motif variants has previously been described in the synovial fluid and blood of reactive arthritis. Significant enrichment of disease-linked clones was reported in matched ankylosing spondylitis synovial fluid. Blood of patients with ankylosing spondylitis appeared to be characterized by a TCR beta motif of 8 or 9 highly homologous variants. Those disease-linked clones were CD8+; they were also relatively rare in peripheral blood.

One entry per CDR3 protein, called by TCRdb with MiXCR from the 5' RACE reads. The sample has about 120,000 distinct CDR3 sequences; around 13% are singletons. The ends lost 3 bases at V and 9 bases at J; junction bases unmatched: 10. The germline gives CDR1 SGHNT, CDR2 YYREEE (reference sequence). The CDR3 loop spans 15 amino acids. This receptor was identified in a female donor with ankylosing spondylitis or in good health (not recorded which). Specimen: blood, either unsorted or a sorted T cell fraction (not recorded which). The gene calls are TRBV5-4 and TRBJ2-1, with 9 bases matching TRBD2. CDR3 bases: TGTGCCAGCAGCTGGCCTAGCGGGATGGATGCTGAGCAGTTCTTC. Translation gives CASSWPSGMDAEQFF.